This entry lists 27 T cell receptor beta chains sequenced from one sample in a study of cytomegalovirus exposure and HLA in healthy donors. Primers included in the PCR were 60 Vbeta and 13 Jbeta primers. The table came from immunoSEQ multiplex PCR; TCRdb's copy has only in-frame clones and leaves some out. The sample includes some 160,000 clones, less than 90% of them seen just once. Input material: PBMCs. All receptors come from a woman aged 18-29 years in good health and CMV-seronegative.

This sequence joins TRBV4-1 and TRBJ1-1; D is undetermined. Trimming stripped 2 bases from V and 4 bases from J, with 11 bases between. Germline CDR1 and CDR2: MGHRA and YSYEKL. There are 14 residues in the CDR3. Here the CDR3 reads CASSQRGFRTEAFF. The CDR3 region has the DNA TGCGCCAGCAGCCAACGGGGATTCCGCACTGAAGCTTTCTTT.

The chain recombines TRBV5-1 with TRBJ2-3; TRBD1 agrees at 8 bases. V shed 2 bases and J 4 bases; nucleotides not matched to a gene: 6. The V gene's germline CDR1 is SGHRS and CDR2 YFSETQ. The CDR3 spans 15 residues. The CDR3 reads CASSFGQGQADTQYF. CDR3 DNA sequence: TGCGCCAGCAGCTTCGGACAGGGTCAGGCAGATACGCAGTATTTT.

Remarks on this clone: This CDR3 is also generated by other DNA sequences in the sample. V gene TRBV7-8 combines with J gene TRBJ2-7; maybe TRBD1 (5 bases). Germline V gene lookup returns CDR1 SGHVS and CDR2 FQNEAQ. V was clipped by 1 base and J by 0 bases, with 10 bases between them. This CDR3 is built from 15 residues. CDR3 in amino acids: CASSLVDRFSYEQYF. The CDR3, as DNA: TGTGCCAGCAGCTTAGTCGACAGATTCTCCTACGAGCAGTACTTC.

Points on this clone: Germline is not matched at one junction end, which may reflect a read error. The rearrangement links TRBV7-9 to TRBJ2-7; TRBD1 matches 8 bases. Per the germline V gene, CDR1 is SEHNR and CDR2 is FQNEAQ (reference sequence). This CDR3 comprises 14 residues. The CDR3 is CSSSTQPTGDEQYF. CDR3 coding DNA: TGTTCCAGCAGCACACAACCGACAGGGGACGAGCAGTACTTC.

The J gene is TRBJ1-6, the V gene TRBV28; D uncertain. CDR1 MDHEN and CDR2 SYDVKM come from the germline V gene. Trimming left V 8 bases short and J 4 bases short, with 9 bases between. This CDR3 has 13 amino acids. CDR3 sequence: CASSTYYNSPLHF. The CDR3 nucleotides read TGTGCCAGCTCAACATATTATAATTCACCCCTCCACTTT.

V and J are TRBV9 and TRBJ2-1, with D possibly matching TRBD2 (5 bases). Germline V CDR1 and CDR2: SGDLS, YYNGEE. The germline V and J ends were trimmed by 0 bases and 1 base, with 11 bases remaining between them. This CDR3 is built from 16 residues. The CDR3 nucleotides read TGTGCCAGCAGCGTAGATACGGGATCATCCTACAATGAGCAGTTCTTC. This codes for CASSVDTGSSYNEQFF.

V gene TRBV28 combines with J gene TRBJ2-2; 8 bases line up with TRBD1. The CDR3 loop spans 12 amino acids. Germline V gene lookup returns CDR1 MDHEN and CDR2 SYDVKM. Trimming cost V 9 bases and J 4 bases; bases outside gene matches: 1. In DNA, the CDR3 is TGTGCCAGTGACAGGGGCACCGGGGAGCTGTTTTTT. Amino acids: CASDRGTGELFF.

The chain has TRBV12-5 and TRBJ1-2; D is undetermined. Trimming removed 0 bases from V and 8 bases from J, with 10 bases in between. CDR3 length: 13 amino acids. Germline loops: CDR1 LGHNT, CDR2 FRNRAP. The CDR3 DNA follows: TGTGCTAGTGGTTTGGTGGGCCCTGGGGGCTACACCTTC. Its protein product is CASGLVGPGGYTF. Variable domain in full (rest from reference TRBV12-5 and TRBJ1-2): DARVTQTPRHKVTEMGQEVTMRCQPILGHNTVFWYRQTMMQGLELLAYFRNRAPLDDSGMPKDRFSAEMPDATLATLKIQPSEPRDSAVYFCASGLVGPGGYTFGSGTRLTVV.

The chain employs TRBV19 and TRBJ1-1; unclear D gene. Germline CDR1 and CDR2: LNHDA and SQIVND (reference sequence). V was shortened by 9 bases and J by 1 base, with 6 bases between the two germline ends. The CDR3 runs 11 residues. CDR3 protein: CASQRNTEAFF. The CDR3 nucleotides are TGTGCCAGCCAGCGGAACACTGAAGCTTTCTTT.

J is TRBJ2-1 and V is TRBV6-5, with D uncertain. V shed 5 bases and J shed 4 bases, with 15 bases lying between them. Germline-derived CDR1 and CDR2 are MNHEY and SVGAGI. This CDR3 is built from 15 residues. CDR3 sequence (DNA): TGTGCCAGCAGTGTCCCGGGTCTCGGGTACAATGAGCAGTTCTTC. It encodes CASSVPGLGYNEQFF.

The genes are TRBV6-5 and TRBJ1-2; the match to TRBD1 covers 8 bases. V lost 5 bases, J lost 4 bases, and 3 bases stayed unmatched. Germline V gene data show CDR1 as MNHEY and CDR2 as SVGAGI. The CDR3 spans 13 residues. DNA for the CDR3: TGTGCCAGCAGTCGTACAGGGGGCTATGGCTACACCTTC. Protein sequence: CASSRTGGYGYTF.

CDR3 DNA: TGTGCCAGCTCCCAGGGGATCTATGGCTACACCTTC. Translation: CASSQGIYGYTF. J is TRBJ1-2 and V is TRBV6-5; tentative D call: TRBD1 (6 bases). The germline V gene encodes CDR1 MNHEY and CDR2 SVGAGI. Between the trimmed V and J ends, which lost 8 bases and 4 bases, there was a span of 11 bases. This CDR3 has 12 residues.

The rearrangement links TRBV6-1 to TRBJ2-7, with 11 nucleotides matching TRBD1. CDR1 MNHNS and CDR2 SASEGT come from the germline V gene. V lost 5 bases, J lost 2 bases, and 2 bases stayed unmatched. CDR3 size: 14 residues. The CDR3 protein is CASSMGQGAYEQYF. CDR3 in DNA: TGTGCCAGCAGTATGGGACAGGGGGCCTACGAGCAGTACTTC.

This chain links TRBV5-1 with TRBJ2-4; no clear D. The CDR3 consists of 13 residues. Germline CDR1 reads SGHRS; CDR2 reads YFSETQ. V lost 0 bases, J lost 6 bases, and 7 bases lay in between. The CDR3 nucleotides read TGCGCCAGCAGCTTGGCGAGTCGAAACATTCAGTACTTC. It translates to CASSLASRNIQYF.

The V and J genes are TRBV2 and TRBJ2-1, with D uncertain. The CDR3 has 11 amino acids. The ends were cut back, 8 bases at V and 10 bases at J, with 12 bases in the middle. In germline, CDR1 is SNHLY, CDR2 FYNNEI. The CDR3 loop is CASRPGVEQFF. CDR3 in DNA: TGTGCCAGCCGGCCCGGAGTAGAGCAGTTCTTC.

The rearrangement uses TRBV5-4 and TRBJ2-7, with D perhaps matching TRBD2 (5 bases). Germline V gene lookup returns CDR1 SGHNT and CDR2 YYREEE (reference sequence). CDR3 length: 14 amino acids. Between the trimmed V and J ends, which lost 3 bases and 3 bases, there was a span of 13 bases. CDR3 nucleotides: TGTGCCAGCAGCTATATGACTAACATCTACGAGCAGTACTTC. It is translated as CASSYMTNIYEQYF.

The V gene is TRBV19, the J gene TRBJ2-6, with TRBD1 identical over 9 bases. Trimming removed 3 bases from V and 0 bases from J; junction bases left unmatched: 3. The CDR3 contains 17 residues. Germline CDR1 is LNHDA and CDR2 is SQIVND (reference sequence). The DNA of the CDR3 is TGTGCCAGTAGTATTGCGACAGGGGGCTCTGGGGCCAACGTCCTGACTTTC. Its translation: CASSIATGGSGANVLTF. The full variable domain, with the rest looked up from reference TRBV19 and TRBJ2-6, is DGGITQSPKYLFRKEGQNVTLSCEQNLNHDAMYWYRQDPGQGLRLIYYSQIVNDFQKGDIAEGYSVSREKKESFPLTVTSAQKNPTAFYLCASSIATGGSGANVLTFGAGSRLTVL.

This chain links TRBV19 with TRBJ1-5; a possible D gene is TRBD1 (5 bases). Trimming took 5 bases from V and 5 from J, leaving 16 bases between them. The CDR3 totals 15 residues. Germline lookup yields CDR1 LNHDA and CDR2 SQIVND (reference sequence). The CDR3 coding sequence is TGTGCCAGTAGTGCGCGTCACAGGTCCGATCAGCCCCAGCATTTT. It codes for CASSARHRSDQPQHF. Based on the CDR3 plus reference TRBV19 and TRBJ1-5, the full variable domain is DGGITQSPKYLFRKEGQNVTLSCEQNLNHDAMYWYRQDPGQGLRLIYYSQIVNDFQKGDIAEGYSVSREKKESFPLTVTSAQKNPTAFYLCASSARHRSDQPQHFGDGTRLSIL.

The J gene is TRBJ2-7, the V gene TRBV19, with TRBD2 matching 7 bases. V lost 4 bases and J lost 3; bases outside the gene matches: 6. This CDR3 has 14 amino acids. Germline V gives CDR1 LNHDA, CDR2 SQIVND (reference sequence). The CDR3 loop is CASSSGRGNYEQYF. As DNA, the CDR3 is TGTGCCAGTAGTAGCGGGAGAGGAAACTACGAGCAGTACTTC.

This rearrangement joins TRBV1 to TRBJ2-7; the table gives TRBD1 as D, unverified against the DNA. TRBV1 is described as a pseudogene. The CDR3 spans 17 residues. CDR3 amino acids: CTSSQVWVWDTSYEQYF. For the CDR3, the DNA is TGCACCAGCAGCCAAGTTTGGGTCTGGGACACCTCCTACGAGCAGTACTTC.

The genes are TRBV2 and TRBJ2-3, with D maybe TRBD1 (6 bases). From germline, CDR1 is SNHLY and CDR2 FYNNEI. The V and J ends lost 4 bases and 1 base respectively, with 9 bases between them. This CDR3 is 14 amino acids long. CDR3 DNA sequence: TGTGCCAGCAGTGCGACAGGAGGCACAGATACGCAGTATTTT. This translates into CASSATGGTDTQYF.

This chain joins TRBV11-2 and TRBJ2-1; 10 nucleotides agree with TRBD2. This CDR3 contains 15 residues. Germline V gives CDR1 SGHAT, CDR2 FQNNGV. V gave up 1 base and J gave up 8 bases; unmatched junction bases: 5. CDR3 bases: TGTGCCAGCAGCTTAGGCCTAGCGGGGGTTGATGAGCAGTTCTTC. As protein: CASSLGLAGVDEQFF.

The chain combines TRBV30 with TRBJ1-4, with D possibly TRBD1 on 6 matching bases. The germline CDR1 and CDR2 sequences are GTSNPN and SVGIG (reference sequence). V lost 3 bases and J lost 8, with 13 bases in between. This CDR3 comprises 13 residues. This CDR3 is CAWSRGFKEKLFF. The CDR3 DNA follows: TGTGCCTGGAGCAGGGGATTCAAGGAAAAACTGTTTTTT.

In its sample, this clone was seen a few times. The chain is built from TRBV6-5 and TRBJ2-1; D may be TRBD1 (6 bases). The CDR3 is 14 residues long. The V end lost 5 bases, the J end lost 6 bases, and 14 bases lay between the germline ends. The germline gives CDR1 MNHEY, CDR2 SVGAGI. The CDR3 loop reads CASSRGTRGNEQFF. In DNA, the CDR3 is TGTGCCAGCAGTCGAGGGACCAGGGGCAATGAGCAGTTCTTC.

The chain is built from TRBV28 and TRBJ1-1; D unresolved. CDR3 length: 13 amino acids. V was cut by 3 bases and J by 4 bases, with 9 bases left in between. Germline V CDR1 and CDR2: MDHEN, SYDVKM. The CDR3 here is CASSFGVGTEAFF. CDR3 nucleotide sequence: TGTGCCAGCAGTTTCGGGGTGGGCACTGAAGCTTTCTTT. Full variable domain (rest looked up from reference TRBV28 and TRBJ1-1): DVKVTQSSRYLVKRTGEKVFLECVQDMDHENMFWYRQDPGLGLRLIYFSYDVKMKEKGDIPEGYSVSREKKERFSLILESASTNQTSMYLCASSFGVGTEAFFGQGTRLTVV.

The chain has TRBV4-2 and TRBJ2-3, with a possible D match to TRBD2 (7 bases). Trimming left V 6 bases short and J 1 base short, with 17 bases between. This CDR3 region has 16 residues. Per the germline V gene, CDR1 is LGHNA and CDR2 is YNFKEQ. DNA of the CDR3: TGTGCCAGCAGGCTAGAGGGGGGGGGCCGCACAGATACGCAGTATTTT. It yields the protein CASRLEGGGRTDTQYF.

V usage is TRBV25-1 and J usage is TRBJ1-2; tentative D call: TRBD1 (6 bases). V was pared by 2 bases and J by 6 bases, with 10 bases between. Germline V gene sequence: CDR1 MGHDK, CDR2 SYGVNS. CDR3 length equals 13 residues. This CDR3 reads CASSEVGGHGYTF. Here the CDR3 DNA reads TGTGCCAGCAGTGAAGTAGGGGGTCATGGCTACACCTTC.